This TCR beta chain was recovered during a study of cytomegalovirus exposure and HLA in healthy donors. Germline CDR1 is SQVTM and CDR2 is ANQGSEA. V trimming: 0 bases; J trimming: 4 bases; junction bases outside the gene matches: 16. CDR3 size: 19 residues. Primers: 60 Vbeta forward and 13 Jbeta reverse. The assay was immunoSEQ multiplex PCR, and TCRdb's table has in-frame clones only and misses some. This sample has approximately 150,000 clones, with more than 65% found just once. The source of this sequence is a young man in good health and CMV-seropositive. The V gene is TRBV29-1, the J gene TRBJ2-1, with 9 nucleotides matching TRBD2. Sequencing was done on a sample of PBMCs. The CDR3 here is CSVEDSPSSGRRTYNEQFF. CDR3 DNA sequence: TGCAGCGTTGAAGATTCTCCCTCCAGCGGGAGGAGGACATACAATGAGCAGTTCTTC.